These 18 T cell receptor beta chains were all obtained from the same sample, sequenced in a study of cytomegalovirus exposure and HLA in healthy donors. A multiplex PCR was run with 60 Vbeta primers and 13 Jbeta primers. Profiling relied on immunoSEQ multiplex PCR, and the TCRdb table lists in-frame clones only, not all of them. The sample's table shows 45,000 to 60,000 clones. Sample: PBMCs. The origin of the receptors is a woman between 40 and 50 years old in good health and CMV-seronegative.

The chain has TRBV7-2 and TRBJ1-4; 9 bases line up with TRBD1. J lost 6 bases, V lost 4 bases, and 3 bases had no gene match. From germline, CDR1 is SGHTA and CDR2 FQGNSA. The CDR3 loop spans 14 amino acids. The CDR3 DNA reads TGTGCCAGCAGCTCCGGGACAGGGCATGAAAAACTGTTTTTT. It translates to CASSSGTGHEKLFF.

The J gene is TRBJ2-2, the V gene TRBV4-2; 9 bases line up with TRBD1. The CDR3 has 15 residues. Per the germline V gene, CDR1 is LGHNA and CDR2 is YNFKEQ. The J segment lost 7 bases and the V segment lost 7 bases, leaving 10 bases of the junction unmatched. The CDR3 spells CASTSRTGENGELFF. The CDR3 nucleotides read TGTGCCAGCACCTCAAGGACAGGGGAGAACGGGGAGCTGTTTTTT.

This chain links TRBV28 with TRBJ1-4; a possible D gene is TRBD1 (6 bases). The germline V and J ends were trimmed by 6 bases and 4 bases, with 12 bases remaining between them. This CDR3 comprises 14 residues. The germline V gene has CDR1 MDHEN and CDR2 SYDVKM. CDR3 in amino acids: CASRYSGVNEKLFF. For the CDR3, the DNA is TGTGCCAGCAGATATTCAGGGGTTAATGAAAAACTGTTTTTT.

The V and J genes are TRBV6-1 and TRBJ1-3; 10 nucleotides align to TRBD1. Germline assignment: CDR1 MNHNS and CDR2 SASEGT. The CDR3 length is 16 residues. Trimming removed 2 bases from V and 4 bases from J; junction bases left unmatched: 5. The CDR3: CASSERQGARGNTIYF. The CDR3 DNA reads TGTGCCAGCAGTGAACGACAGGGGGCGAGGGGAAACACCATATATTTT.

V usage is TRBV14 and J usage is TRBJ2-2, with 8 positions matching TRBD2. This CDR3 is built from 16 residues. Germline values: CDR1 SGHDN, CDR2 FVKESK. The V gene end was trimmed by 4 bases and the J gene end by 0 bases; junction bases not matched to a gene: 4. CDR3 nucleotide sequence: TGTGCCAGCAGCCTCAGACTAGCGACGAACACCGGGGAGCTGTTTTTT. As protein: CASSLRLATNTGELFF.

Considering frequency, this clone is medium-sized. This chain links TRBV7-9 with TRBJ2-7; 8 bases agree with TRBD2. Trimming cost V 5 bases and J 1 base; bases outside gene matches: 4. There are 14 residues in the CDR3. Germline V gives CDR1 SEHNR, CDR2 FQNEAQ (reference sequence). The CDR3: CASSNGGESYEQYF. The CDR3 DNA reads TGTGCCAGCAGCAACGGGGGGGAATCCTACGAGCAGTACTTC.

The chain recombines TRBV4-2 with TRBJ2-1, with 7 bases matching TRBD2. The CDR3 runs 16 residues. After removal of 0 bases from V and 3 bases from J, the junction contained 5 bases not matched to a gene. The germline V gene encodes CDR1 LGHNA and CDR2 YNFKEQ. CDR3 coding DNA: TGTGCCAGCAGCCAAGACTCCGGGGGGAACTACAATGAGCAGTTCTTC. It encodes CASSQDSGGNYNEQFF.

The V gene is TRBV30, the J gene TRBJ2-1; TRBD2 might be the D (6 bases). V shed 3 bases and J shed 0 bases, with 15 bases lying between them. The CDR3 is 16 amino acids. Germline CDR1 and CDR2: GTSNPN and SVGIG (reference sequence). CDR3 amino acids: CAWSDRGGASYNEQFF. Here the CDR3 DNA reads TGTGCCTGGAGCGACCGGGGCGGGGCCTCCTACAATGAGCAGTTCTTC.

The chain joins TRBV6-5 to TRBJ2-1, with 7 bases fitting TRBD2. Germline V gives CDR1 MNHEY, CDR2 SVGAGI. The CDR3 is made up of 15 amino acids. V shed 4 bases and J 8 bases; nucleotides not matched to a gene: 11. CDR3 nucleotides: TGTGCCAGCAGTTCCTTCCGGACTAGTGCAGATGAGCAGTTCTTC. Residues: CASSSFRTSADEQFF.

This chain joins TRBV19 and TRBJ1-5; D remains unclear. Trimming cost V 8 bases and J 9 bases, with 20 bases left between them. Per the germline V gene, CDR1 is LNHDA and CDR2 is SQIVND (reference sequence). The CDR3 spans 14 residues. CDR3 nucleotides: TGTGCCAGTCCGAACCCTGAGCGTCGTCCGCCCCAGCATTTT. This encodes CASPNPERRPPQHF.

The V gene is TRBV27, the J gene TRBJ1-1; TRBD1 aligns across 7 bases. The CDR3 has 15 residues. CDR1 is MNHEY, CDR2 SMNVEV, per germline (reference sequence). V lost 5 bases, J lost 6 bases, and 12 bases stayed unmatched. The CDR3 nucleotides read TGTGCCAGCAGTCCCCGGAGGGGGCGCGTGTCTGAAGCTTTCTTT. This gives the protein CASSPRRGRVSEAFF.

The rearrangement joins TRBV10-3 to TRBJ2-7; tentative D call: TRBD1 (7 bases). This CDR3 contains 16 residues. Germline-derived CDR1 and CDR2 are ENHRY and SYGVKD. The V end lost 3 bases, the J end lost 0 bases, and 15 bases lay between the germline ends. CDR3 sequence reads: CAISDPGGQSSYEQYF. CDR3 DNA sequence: TGTGCCATCAGTGATCCCGGGGGACAGAGCTCCTACGAGCAGTACTTC.

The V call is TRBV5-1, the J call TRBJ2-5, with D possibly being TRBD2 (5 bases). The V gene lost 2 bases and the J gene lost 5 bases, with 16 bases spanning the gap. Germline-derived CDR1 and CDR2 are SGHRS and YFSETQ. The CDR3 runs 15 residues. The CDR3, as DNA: TGCGCCAGCAGCTTATCTTCCGGGAATTCGGAGACCCAGTACTTC. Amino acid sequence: CASSLSSGNSETQYF.

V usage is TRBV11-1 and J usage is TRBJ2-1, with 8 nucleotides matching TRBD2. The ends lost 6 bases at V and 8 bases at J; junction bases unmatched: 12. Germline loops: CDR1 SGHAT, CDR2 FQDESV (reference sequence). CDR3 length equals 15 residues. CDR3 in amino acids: CASSSLAGRADEQFF. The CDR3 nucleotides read TGTGCCAGCAGTAGCCTAGCGGGTCGGGCGGATGAGCAGTTCTTC.

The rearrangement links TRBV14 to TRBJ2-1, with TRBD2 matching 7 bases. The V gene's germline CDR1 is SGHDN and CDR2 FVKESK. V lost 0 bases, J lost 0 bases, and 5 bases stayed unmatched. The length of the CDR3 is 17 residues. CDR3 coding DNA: TGTGCCAGCAGCCAAGATCTCGGGACTACCTCCTACAATGAGCAGTTCTTC. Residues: CASSQDLGTTSYNEQFF.

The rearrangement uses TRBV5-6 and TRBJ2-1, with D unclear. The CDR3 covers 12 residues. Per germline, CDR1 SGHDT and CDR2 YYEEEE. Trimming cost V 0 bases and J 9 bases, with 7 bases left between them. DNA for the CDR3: TGTGCCAGCAGCTTGGGGGCAGGTGAGCAGTTCTTC. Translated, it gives CASSLGAGEQFF.

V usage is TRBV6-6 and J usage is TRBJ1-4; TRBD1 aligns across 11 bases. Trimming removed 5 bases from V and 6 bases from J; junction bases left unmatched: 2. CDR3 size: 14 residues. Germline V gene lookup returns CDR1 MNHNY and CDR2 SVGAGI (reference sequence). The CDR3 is CASSKGQGDEKLFF. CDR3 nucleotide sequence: TGTGCCAGCAGTAAGGGACAGGGGGATGAAAAACTGTTTTTT.

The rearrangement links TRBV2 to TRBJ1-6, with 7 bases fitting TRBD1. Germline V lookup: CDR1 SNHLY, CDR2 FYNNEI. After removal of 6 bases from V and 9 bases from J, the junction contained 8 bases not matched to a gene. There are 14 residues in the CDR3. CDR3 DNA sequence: TGTGCCAGCAGGGAGGGGACAGTCACTTCACCCCTCCACTTT. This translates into CASREGTVTSPLHF.